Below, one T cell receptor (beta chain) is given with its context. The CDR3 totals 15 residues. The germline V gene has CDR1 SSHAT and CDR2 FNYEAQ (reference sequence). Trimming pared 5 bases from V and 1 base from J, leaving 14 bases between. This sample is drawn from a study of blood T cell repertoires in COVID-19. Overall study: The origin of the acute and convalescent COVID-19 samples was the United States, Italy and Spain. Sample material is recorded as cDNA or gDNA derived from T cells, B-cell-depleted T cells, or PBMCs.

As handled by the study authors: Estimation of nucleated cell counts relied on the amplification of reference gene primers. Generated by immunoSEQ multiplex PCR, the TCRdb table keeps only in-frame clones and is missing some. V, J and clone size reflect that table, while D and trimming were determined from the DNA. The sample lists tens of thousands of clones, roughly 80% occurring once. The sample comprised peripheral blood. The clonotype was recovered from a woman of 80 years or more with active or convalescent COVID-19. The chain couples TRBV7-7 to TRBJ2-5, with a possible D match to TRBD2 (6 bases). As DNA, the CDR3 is TGTGCCAGCAGCCTTGGGGTAGCGGTCCAAGAGACCCAGTACTTC. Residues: CASSLGVAVQETQYF.